This T cell receptor (beta chain) was sequenced for a study of blood T cell dynamics during melanoma immunotherapy. General observations from the study: Disease-control patients' PBMC repertoires became either more clonal or more diverse at W3.

Notes on this clone: As yet, its antigen is unknown.

Sample time point: pre-treatment baseline. At 12 weeks after first infusion, RECIST 1.1 defined response for most patients. The assay was immunoSEQ multiplex PCR, and TCRdb's table has in-frame clones only and misses some. The sample includes 15,000 to 20,000 clones, 83% of them seen just once. This receptor was taken from a human donor with melanoma. The sequenced sample was blood, obtained from a patient treated with checkpoint blockade.

The CDR3: CASSPLYYPQSRANVLTF. CDR3 DNA sequence: TGTGCCAGCAGCCCCCTGTATTACCCACAAAGTCGGGCCAACGTCCTGACTTTC. This chain links TRBV7-8 with TRBJ2-6, with D unclear. CDR3 size: 18 residues. The V and J ends lost 5 bases and 5 bases respectively, with 22 bases between them. The germline V gene has CDR1 SGHVS and CDR2 FQNEAQ.